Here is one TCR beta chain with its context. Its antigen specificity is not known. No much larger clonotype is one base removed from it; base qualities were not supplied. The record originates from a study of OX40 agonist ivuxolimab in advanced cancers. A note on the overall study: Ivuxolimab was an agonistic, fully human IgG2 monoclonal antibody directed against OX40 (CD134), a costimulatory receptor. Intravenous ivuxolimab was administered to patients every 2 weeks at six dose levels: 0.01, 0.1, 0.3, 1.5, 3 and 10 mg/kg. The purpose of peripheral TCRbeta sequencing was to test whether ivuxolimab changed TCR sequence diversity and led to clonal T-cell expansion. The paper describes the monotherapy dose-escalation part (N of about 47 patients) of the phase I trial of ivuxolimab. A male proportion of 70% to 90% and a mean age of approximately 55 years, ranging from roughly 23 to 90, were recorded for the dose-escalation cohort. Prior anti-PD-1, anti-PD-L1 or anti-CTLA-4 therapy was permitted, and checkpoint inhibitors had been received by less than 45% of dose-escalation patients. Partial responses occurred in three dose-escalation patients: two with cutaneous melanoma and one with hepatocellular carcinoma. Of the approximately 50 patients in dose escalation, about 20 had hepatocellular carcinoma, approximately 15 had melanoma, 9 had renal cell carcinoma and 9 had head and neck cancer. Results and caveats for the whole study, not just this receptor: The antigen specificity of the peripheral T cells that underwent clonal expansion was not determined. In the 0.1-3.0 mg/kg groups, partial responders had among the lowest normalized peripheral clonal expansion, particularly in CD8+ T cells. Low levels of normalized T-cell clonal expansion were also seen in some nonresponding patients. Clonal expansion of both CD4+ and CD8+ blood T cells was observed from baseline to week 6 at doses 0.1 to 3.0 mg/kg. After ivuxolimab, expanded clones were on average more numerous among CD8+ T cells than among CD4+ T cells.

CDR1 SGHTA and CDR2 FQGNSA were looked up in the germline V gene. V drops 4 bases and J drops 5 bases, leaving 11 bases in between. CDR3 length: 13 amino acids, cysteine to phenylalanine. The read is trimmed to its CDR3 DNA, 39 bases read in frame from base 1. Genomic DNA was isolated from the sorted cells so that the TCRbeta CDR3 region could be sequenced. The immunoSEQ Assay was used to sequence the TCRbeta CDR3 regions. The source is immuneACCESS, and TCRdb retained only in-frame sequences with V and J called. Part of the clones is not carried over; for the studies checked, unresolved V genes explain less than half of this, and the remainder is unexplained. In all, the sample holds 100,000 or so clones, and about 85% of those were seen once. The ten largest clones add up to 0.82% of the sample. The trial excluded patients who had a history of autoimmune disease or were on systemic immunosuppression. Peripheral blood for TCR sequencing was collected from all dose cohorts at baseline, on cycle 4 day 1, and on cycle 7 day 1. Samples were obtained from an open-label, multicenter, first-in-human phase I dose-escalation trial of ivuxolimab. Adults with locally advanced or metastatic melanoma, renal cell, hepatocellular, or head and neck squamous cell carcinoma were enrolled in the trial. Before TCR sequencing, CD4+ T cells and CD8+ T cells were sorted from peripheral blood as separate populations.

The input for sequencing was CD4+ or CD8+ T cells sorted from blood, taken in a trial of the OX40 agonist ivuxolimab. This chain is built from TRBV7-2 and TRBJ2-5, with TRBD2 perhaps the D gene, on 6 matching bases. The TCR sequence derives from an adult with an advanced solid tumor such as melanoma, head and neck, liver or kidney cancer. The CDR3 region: CASSWGVRETQYF. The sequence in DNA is TGTGCCAGCAGCTGGGGGGTGCGGGAGACCCAGTACTTC.